A single sample is the source of the 19 T cell receptor beta chains below, sequenced in a study of cytomegalovirus exposure and HLA in healthy donors. Primers included in the PCR were 60 Vbeta and 13 Jbeta primers. Only in-frame clones appear in the TCRdb table, and some are missing; sequencing was by immunoSEQ multiplex PCR. The profile covers 30,000 to 40,000 clones, with around 84% appearing a single time and around 3.6% taken by the ten largest. The sample consisted of PBMCs. These receptors all stem from a woman aged 18-29 years in good health and CMV-seronegative.

The rearrangement joins TRBV19 to TRBJ1-1; perhaps TRBD1 as D (6 bases). From germline, CDR1 is LNHDA and CDR2 SQIVND (reference sequence). CDR3 length: 14 residues. V lost 8 bases and J 0 bases, leaving 13 bases between the germline ends. The CDR3, as DNA: TGTGCCAGTGTGAACAGGGCAATGAACACTGAAGCTTTCTTT. Protein sequence: CASVNRAMNTEAFF. The whole variable domain, filled in from reference TRBV19 and TRBJ1-1, reads DGGITQSPKYLFRKEGQNVTLSCEQNLNHDAMYWYRQDPGQGLRLIYYSQIVNDFQKGDIAEGYSVSREKKESFPLTVTSAQKNPTAFYLCASVNRAMNTEAFFGQGTRLTVV.

The J gene is TRBJ2-7, the V gene TRBV15, with 12 bases identical to TRBD2. CDR1 and CDR2 (germline): LNHNV, YYDKDF (reference sequence). V shed 5 bases, J shed 5 bases, and the junction held 7 bases outside the gene matches. The CDR3 contains 15 residues. The CDR3: CATSHLAGGAHEQYF. Written as DNA, the CDR3 is TGTGCCACCAGCCATCTAGCGGGGGGGGCCCACGAGCAGTACTTC.

This clone has only a few counts. The genes are TRBV6-6 and TRBJ2-2; the match to TRBD2 covers 11 bases. After removal of 7 bases from V and 2 bases from J, the junction contained 3 bases not matched to a gene. The CDR3 totals 15 residues. Germline assignment: CDR1 MNHNY and CDR2 SVGAGI (reference sequence). The CDR3 loop is CASKGTSGNTGELFF. CDR3 bases: TGTGCCAGCAAGGGGACTAGCGGTAACACCGGGGAGCTGTTTTTT.

The V call is TRBV29-1, the J call TRBJ2-1; D possibly corresponds to TRBD1 (5 bases). The germline V gene encodes CDR1 SQVTM and CDR2 ANQGSEA. Trimming stripped 5 bases from V and 8 bases from J, with 10 bases between. This CDR3 has 11 residues. The CDR3 spells CSVTQGDEQFF. In DNA, the CDR3 is TGCAGCGTTACGCAGGGTGATGAGCAGTTCTTC.

V and J are TRBV6-6 and TRBJ1-1, with 10 bases identical to TRBD1. J lost 1 base, V lost 6 bases, and 5 bases had no gene match. Germline CDR1 reads MNHNY; CDR2 reads SVGAGI (reference sequence). This CDR3 has 15 amino acids. As DNA, the CDR3 is TGTGCCAGCAGGGAACGACAGGGGGCGAACACTGAAGCTTTCTTT. Translating it yields CASRERQGANTEAFF.

This clone was detected a few times. V usage is TRBV7-3 and J usage is TRBJ2-7; D remains ambiguous. V lost 0 bases to trimming and J lost 3 bases, with 6 bases between them. Germline CDR1 SGHTA, CDR2 FQGTGA. CDR3 length: 13 residues. The CDR3 DNA reads as TGTGCCAGCAGCTTAACGACTGGCTACGAGCAGTACTTC. Translation: CASSLTTGYEQYF. Full variable domain (outside the CDR3, taken from reference TRBV7-3 and TRBJ2-7): GAGVSQTPSNKVTEKGKYVELRCDPISGHTALYWYRQSLGQGPEFLIYFQGTGAADDSGLPNDRFFAVRPEGSVSTLKIQRTERGDSAVYLCASSLTTGYEQYFGPGTRLTVT.

The V gene is TRBV29-1, the J gene TRBJ1-1; D may be TRBD1 (6 bases). The germline gives CDR1 SQVTM, CDR2 ANQGSEA. V was trimmed by 4 bases and J by 1 base, leaving 13 bases between them. The CDR3 sequence is 14 residues long. The CDR3 nucleotides read TGCAGCGTTGTCAAGGGGGGGAAGAACACTGAAGCTTTCTTT. Encoded protein: CSVVKGGKNTEAFF.

This clone was seen a handful of times. Germline and junction disagree at one end, which may indicate a read error. The chain carries TRBV10-3 and TRBJ1-5, with a tentative D call TRBD1 (5 bases). The CDR3 totals 14 residues. Germline CDR1 ENHRY, CDR2 SYGVKD. CDR3 in amino acids: CAISDQGFNQPQNF. The CDR3 nucleotides read TGTGCCATCAGTGACCAGGGATTTAATCAGCCCCAGAATTTT.

This chain uses TRBV15 with TRBJ1-2; no firm D call. Germline assignment: CDR1 LNHNV and CDR2 YYDKDF (reference sequence). This CDR3 is built from 14 residues. Trimming pared 5 bases from V and 2 bases from J, leaving 12 bases between. The CDR3 DNA follows: TGTGCCACCAGCCTAGACGGGAAAAACTATGGCTACACCTTC. Protein product: CATSLDGKNYGYTF. Looking up the rest from reference TRBV15 and TRBJ1-2 gives the full variable domain: DAMVIQNPRYQVTQFGKPVTLSCSQTLNHNVMYWYQQKSSQAPKLLFHYYDKDFNNEADTPDNFQSRRPNTSFCFLDIRSPGLGDTAMYLCATSLDGKNYGYTFGSGTRLTVV.

In this sample, this clone turned up a few times. This chain joins TRBV7-2 and TRBJ2-5; the match to TRBD2 covers 8 bases. V lost 5 bases, J lost 0 bases, and 5 bases stayed unmatched. The CDR3 totals 15 residues. The germline CDR1 and CDR2 sequences are SGHTA and FQGNSA. DNA of the CDR3: TGTGCCAGCAGCCGCTGGCGGGGGGACCAAGAGACCCAGTACTTC. Translated, it gives CASSRWRGDQETQYF.

The V and J genes are TRBV7-2 and TRBJ2-7, with D maybe TRBD1 (6 bases). Per the germline V gene, CDR1 is SGHTA and CDR2 is FQGNSA. The V gene lost 1 base and the J gene lost 2 bases, with 9 bases spanning the gap. The CDR3 spans 14 residues. The CDR3 loop reads CASSLGGGPYEQYF. CDR3 in DNA: TGTGCCAGCAGCTTAGGAGGGGGTCCCTACGAGCAGTACTTC.

The chain's CDR3 is CASSARTSGRGAPSYEQYF. CDR3 bases: TGTGCCAGCAGTGCCCGGACTAGCGGGAGGGGGGCCCCCTCCTACGAGCAGTACTTC. V is TRBV27 and J is TRBJ2-7, with TRBD2 identical over 15 bases. J was trimmed by 0 bases and V by 5 bases; bases with no gene match: 11. The CDR3 sequence is 19 residues long. Per the germline V gene, CDR1 is MNHEY and CDR2 is SMNVEV (reference sequence).

The chain employs TRBV12-5 and TRBJ2-3, with 8 bases matching TRBD1. The CDR3 has 12 amino acids. CDR1 LGHNT and CDR2 FRNRAP come from the germline V gene. With 6 bases clipped from V and 4 bases from J, the junction kept 0 bases outside the gene matches. The CDR3 reads CASGTGADTQYF. In DNA form, the CDR3 reads TGTGCTAGTGGGACAGGGGCAGATACGCAGTATTTT. Variable domain in full (rest from reference TRBV12-5 and TRBJ2-3): DARVTQTPRHKVTEMGQEVTMRCQPILGHNTVFWYRQTMMQGLELLAYFRNRAPLDDSGMPKDRFSAEMPDATLATLKIQPSEPRDSAVYFCASGTGADTQYFGPGTRLTVL.

The chain combines TRBV27 with TRBJ1-1; the D is unclear. The CDR3 totals 14 residues. Per the germline V gene, CDR1 is MNHEY and CDR2 is SMNVEV (reference sequence). V was cut by 2 bases and J by 0 bases, with 7 bases left in between. CDR3 region: CASSLGHLNTEAFF. Here the CDR3 DNA reads TGTGCCAGCAGTTTAGGGCACCTGAACACTGAAGCTTTCTTT.

The rearrangement joins TRBV27 to TRBJ2-7; 7 nucleotides agree with TRBD1. CDR3 length: 14 amino acids. Germline V gene sequence: CDR1 MNHEY, CDR2 SMNVEV (reference sequence). Trimming removed 4 bases from V and 3 bases from J; junction bases left unmatched: 6. The CDR3 DNA reads TGTGCCAGCAGTTCGGGACAGTCTATCTACGAGCAGTACTTC. Translated: CASSSGQSIYEQYF.

This clone was observed once. The rearrangement uses TRBV5-1 and TRBJ2-3, with 10 bases lining up with TRBD2. The CDR3 has 15 residues. Germline V gives CDR1 SGHRS, CDR2 YFSETQ. The ends lost 4 bases at V and 3 bases at J; junction bases unmatched: 5. DNA for the CDR3: TGCGCCAGCAGCGCGAGCGGGGGGGCGACAGATACGCAGTATTTT. Protein: CASSASGGATDTQYF.

The J gene is TRBJ1-2, the V gene TRBV15, with a possible D match to TRBD1 (5 bases). There are 15 residues in the CDR3. Looked up from germline, CDR1 is LNHNV and CDR2 is YYDKDF (reference sequence). Trimming took off 0 bases at V and 4 bases at J, with 12 bases between the two ends. CDR3 protein: CATSRDEGAAYGYTF. DNA of the CDR3: TGTGCCACCAGCAGAGATGAAGGGGCAGCCTATGGCTACACCTTC. The full variable domain, its missing parts supplied by reference TRBV15 and TRBJ1-2, is DAMVIQNPRYQVTQFGKPVTLSCSQTLNHNVMYWYQQKSSQAPKLLFHYYDKDFNNEADTPDNFQSRRPNTSFCFLDIRSPGLGDTAMYLCATSRDEGAAYGYTFGSGTRLTVV.

This clone was detected only once. The chain has TRBV7-2 and TRBJ2-1; 11 bases match TRBD1. There are 14 residues in the CDR3. Germline CDR1 and CDR2: SGHTA and FQGNSA. With 3 bases clipped from V and 8 bases from J, the junction kept 3 bases outside the gene matches. The CDR3 here is CASSFGQGAYEQFF. The CDR3 DNA is TGTGCCAGCAGCTTCGGACAGGGGGCATATGAGCAGTTCTTC.

The count of this clone is one. The chain combines TRBV10-3 with TRBJ1-4; D not certain. The CDR3 contains 15 residues. Germline V gives CDR1 ENHRY, CDR2 SYGVKD. V was cut by 8 bases and J by 0 bases, with 13 bases left in between. This chain's CDR3 is CAIGGDTATNEKLFF. The CDR3 bases are TGTGCCATCGGTGGTGACACAGCAACTAATGAAAAACTGTTTTTT.